These T cell receptor beta chains were read from a single sample in a study of blood T cell repertoires in COVID-19. The method was immunoSEQ multiplex PCR; TCRdb's version includes in-frame clones alone and lacks a portion of them. Of almost 200,000 clones listed, 80% to 90% are singletons. The sample was PBMCs or T cells enriched from blood (not recorded which). These receptors were taken from a woman aged 18-35 years who had recovered from COVID-19. Both conserved end residues are part of each CDR3. The D gene is left open where the match is weak. Clone size appears in some rows only: once, few, many, or a class for an expanded clone.

.,TRBV5-1,TRBJ2-2,.,CASSLVGEAGELFF,TGCGCCAGCAGCTTGGTCGGGGAGGCCGGGGAGCTGTTTTTT
once,TRBV19,TRBJ1-2,.,CASQTGGRTNYGYTF,TGTGCCAGCCAGACGGGGGGCCGGACTAACTATGGCTACACCTTC
.,TRBV6-4,TRBJ2-2,.,CASSDSVEGTTGELFF,TGTGCCAGCAGTGACTCGGTTGAGGGTACAACCGGGGAGCTGTTTTTT
.,TRBV30,TRBJ2-5,.,CAWSVFETQYF,TGTGCCTGGAGTGTCTTCGAGACCCAGTACTTC
.,TRBV4-1,TRBJ1-2,.,CASSQDAGYGYTF,TGCGCCAGCAGCCAAGACGCGGGCTATGGCTACACCTTC
.,TRBV2,TRBJ1-1,.,CASRAQPNTEAFF,TGTGCCAGCAGGGCACAGCCGAACACTGAAGCTTTCTTT
.,TRBV19,TRBJ1-5,.,CASSSRDNNQPQHF,TGTGCCAGTAGTAGCCGGGACAACAATCAGCCCCAGCATTTT
.,TRBV7-6,TRBJ2-5,TRBD1,CASRLSEGQGRWQETQYF,TGTGCCAGCAGACTCTCGGAGGGACAGGGTCGGTGGCAAGAGACCCAGTACTTC
.,TRBV6-4,TRBJ2-3,TRBD2,CASRETSGGAYTQYF,TGTGCCAGCCGGGAGACTAGCGGGGGGGCCTATACGCAGTATTTT
.,TRBV9,TRBJ1-2,TRBD1,CASSVAGQASGYTF,TGTGCCAGCAGCGTAGCGGGACAGGCAAGTGGCTACACCTTC
.,TRBV7-3,TRBJ2-2,.,CASSFTGSGELFF,TGTGCCAGCAGCTTTACAGGGTCCGGGGAGCTGTTTTTT
.,TRBV5-1,TRBJ2-3,TRBD2,CASSSFSGGVTDTQYF,TGCGCCAGCAGCTCTTTTAGCGGGGGGGTAACAGATACGCAGTATTTT
few,TRBV27,TRBJ1-1,TRBD1,CASSITGGQTEAFF,TGTGCCAGCAGCATAACAGGGGGGCAGACTGAAGCTTTCTTT
.,TRBV11-3,TRBJ2-1,TRBD1,CASSLDFRSDRGQNEQFF,TGTGCCAGCAGCTTAGATTTCCGTTCGGACAGGGGGCAGAATGAGCAGTTCTTC
.,TRBV7-8,TRBJ2-1,TRBD2,CASSGTSGGDEQFF,TGTGCCAGCAGCGGGACTAGCGGGGGGGATGAGCAGTTCTTC
.,TRBV20-1,TRBJ2-1,TRBD2,CSAVAGSEQFF,TGCAGTGCCGTAGCGGGGAGTGAGCAGTTCTTC
.,TRBV19,TRBJ1-5,.,CASTLAGRYSFNQPQHF,TGTGCCAGTACGTTAGCGGGCAGATACTCTTTCAATCAGCCCCAGCATTTT
.,TRBV24-1,TRBJ1-5,TRBD1,CATSATGQDLFQPQHF,TGTGCCACCAGTGCCACGGGACAGGATTTATTTCAGCCCCAGCATTTT
once,TRBV28,TRBJ1-2,.,CASLAGIYTF,TGTGCCAGCTTGGCCGGGATTTACACCTTC
.,TRBV5-1,TRBJ2-7,.,CASSLSTSGEQYF,TGCGCCAGCAGCTTGTCTACCTCTGGCGAGCAGTACTTC
.,TRBV15,TRBJ2-1,.,CATRHRGYNEQFF,TGTGCCACCAGGCACCGGGGGTACAATGAGCAGTTCTTC
.,TRBV27,TRBJ1-2,TRBD1,CASSLTGGRDGYTF,TGTGCCAGCAGTTTGACAGGGGGCCGGGATGGCTACACCTTC
.,TRBV27,TRBJ2-7,.,CASSPGRSYEQYF,TGTGCCAGCAGTCCCGGGAGAAGCTACGAGCAGTACTTC